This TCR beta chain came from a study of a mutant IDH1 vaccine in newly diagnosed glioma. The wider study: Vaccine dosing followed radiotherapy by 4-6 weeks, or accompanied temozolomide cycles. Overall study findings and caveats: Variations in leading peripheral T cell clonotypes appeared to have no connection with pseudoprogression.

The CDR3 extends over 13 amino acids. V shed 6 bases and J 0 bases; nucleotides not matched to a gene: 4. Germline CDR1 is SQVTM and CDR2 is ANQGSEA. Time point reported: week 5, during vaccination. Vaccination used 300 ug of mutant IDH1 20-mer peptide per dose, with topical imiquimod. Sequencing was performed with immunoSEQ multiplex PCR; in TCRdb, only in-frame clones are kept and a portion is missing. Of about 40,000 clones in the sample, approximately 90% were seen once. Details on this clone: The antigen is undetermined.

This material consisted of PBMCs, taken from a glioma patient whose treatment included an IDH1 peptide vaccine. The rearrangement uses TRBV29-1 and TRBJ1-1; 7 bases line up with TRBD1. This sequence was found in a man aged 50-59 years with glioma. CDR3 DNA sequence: TGCAGCGTCGTGGACAGGATGAACACTGAAGCTTTCTTT. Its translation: CSVVDRMNTEAFF.